The rows below give T cell receptor beta chains drawn from one sample of a study of blood T cell repertoires in COVID-19. The assay was immunoSEQ multiplex PCR, and TCRdb's table has in-frame clones only and misses some. Here the sample spans 250,000 to 350,000 clones, around 81% being singletons. Specimen: peripheral blood. The origin of the receptors is an older person with COVID-19, enrolled during active disease. Both conserved end residues are part of each CDR3. Fields, in order: D gene, clone size, V gene, J gene, CDR3 protein, CDR3 DNA. A D gene is named only where the DNA matches it firmly. A row's size may be missing; if present it is once, few, many or a size class.

TRBD1	NA	TRBV24-1	TRBJ1-5	CATSDRQGGNQPQHF	TGTGCCACCAGTGATCGACAGGGGGGCAATCAGCCCCAGCATTTT
TRBD1	NA	TRBV6-6	TRBJ2-3	CASSGQGESTDTQYF	TGTGCCAGCAGTGGCCAGGGGGAGAGCACAGATACGCAGTATTTT
TRBD2	NA	TRBV3-1/TRBV3-2	TRBJ2-7	CASSHTSGRSSYEQYF	TGTGCCAGCAGCCATACCAGCGGGAGATCCTCCTACGAGCAGTACTTC
NA	NA	TRBV7-8	TRBJ1-5	CASSLAPGYNQPQHF	TGTGCCAGCAGCTTAGCGCCAGGGTACAATCAGCCCCAGCATTTT
TRBD2	NA	TRBV14	TRBJ2-3	CASSQRSGGLLSTDTQYF	TGTGCCAGCAGCCAACGCAGCGGGGGGTTACTTAGCACAGATACGCAGTATTTT
NA	NA	TRBV3-1/TRBV3-2	TRBJ2-7	CASSQDRLVSHEQYF	TGTGCCAGCAGCCAAGATCGTCTAGTGAGCCACGAGCAGTACTTC
TRBD1	NA	TRBV6-5	TRBJ2-2	CASRGTGLTGELFF	TGTGCCAGCAGGGGGACAGGACTCACCGGGGAGCTGTTTTTT
NA	NA	TRBV21-1	TRBJ2-7	CASRNPPSDRAHYEQYF	TGTGCCAGCAGAAACCCACCTAGCGACAGGGCCCACTACGAGCAGTACTTC
NA	once	TRBV24-1	TRBJ2-5	CATSDDRDGETQYF	TGTGCCACCAGTGATGATCGGGATGGAGAGACCCAGTACTTC
NA	NA	TRBV7-3	TRBJ2-5	CASSPGGRGETQYF	TGTGCCAGCAGCCCGGGTGGTCGGGGTGAGACCCAGTACTTC
NA	NA	TRBV5-8	TRBJ1-5	CASSRGDQPQHF	TGTGCCAGCAGCCGCGGTGACCAGCCCCAGCATTTT
TRBD1	NA	TRBV9	TRBJ1-3	CASSAGTGGNTIYF	TGTGCCAGCAGCGCCGGGACAGGGGGCAACACCATATATTTT
NA	NA	TRBV16	TRBJ1-4	CASSPTRLGEKLFF	TGTGCCAGCAGCCCGACACGGCTTGGGGAAAAACTGTTTTTT